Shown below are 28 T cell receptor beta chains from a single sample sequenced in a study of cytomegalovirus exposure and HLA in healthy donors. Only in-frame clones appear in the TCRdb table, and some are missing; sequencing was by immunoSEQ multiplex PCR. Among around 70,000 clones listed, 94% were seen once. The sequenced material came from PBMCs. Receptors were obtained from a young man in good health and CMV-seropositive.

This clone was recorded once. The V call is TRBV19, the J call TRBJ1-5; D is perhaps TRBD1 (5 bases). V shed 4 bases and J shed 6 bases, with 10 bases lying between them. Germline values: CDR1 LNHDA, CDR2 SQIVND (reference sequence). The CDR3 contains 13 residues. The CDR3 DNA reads TGTGCCAGTAGTACAGGGATTTCTCAGCCCCAGCATTTT. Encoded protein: CASSTGISQPQHF.

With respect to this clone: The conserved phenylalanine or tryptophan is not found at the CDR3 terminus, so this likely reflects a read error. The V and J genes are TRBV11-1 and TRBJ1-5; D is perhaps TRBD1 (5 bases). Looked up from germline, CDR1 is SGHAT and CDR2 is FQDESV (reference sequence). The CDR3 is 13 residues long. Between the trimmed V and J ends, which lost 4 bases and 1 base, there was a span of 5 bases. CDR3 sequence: CASSWDSNQPQHL. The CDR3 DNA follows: TGTGCCAGCAGCTGGGACAGCAATCAGCCCCAGCATCTT.

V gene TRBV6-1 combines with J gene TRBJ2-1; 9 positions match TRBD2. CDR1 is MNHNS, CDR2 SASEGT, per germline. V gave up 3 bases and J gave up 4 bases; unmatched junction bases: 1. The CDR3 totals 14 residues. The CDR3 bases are TGTGCCAGCAGTGAGGCGGGAGGGTACAATGAGCAGTTCTTC. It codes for CASSEAGGYNEQFF.

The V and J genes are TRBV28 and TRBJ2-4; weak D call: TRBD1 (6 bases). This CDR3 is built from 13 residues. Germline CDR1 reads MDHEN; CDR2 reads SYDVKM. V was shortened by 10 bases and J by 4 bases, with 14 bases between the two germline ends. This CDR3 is CATVDRQKNIQYF. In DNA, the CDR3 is TGTGCCACCGTCGACAGGCAGAAAAACATTCAGTACTTC. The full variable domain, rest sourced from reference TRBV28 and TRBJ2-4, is DVKVTQSSRYLVKRTGEKVFLECVQDMDHENMFWYRQDPGLGLRLIYFSYDVKMKEKGDIPEGYSVSREKKERFSLILESASTNQTSMYLCATVDRQKNIQYFGAGTRLSVL.

The chain's CDR3 is CAWSVTAFGEQYF. In DNA, the CDR3 is TGTGCCTGGAGTGTAACCGCCTTCGGGGAGCAGTACTTC. The chain combines TRBV30 with TRBJ2-7; D is unclear. The CDR3 runs 13 residues. Germline assignment: CDR1 GTSNPN and CDR2 SVGIG (reference sequence). V lost 0 bases to trimming and J lost 7 bases, with 13 bases between them.

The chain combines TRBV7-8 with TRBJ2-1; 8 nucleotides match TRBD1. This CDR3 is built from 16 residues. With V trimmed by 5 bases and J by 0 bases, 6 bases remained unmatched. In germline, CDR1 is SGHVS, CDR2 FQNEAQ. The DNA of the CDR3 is TGTGCCAGCAGCGCGATACAGGGGGTCTCCTACAATGAGCAGTTCTTC. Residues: CASSAIQGVSYNEQFF. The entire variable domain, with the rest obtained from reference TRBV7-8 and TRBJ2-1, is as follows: GAGVSQSPRYKVAKRGQDVALRCDPISGHVSLFWYQQALGQGPEFLTYFQNEAQLDKSGLPSDRFFAERPEGSVSTLKIQRTQQEDSAVYLCASSAIQGVSYNEQFFGPGTRLTVL.

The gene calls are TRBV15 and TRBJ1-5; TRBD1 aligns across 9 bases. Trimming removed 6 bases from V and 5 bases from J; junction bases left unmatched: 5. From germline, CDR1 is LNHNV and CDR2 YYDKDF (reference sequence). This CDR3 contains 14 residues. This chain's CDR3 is CATSTGTGYQPQHF. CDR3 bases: TGTGCCACCAGTACCGGGACAGGGTATCAGCCCCAGCATTTT.

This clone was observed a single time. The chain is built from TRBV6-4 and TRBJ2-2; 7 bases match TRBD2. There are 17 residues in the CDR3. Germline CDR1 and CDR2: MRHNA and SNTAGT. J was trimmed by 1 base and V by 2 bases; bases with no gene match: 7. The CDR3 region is CASSDSSQRGNTGELFF. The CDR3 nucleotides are TGTGCCAGCAGTGACAGTTCGCAGCGGGGGAACACCGGGGAGCTGTTTTTT.

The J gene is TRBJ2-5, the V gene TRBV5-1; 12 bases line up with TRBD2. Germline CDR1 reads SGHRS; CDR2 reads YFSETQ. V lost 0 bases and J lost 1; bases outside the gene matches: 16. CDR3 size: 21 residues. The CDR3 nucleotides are TGCGCCAGCAGCTTGGTTGGGGGGCAGACTAGCGGGAGAAGCTTCCAAGAGACCCAGTACTTC. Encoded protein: CASSLVGGQTSGRSFQETQYF.

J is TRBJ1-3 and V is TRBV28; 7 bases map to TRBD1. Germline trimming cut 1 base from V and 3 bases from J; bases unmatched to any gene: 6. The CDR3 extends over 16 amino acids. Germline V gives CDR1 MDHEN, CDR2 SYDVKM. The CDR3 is CASSLSGGTRGNTIYF. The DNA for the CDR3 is TGTGCCAGCAGTTTATCAGGGGGGACTCGTGGAAACACCATATATTTT.

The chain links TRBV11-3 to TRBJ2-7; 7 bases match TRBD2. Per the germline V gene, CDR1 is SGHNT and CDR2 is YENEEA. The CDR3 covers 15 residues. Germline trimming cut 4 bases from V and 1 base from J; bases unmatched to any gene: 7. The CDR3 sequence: CASSSSSGASYEQYF. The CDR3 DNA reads TGTGCCAGCAGCTCCTCTAGCGGAGCTTCCTACGAGCAGTACTTC.

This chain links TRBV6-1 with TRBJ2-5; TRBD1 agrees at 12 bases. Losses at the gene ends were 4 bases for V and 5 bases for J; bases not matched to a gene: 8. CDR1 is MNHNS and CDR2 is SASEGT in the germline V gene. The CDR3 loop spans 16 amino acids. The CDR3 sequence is CASSAYGTGGVETQYF. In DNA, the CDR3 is TGTGCCAGCAGTGCCTACGGGACAGGGGGCGTGGAGACCCAGTACTTC.

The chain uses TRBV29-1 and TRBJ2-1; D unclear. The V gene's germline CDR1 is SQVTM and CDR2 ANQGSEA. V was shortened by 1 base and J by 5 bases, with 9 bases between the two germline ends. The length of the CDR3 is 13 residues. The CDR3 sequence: CSVEAFSDNEQFF. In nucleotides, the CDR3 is TGCAGCGTTGAAGCTTTCTCGGACAATGAGCAGTTCTTC.

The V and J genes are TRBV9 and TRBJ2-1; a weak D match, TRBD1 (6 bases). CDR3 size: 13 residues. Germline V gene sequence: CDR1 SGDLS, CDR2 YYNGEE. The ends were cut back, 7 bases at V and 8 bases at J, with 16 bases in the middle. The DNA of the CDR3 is TGTGCCAGCCAGCAACAGGGCAGGGATGAGCAGTTCTTC. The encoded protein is CASQQQGRDEQFF. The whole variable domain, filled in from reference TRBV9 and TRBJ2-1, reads DSGVTQTPKHLITATGQRVTLRCSPRSGDLSVYWYQQSLDQGLQFLIQYYNGEERAKGNILERFSAQQFPDLHSELNLSSLELGDSALYFCASQQQGRDEQFFGPGTRLTVL.

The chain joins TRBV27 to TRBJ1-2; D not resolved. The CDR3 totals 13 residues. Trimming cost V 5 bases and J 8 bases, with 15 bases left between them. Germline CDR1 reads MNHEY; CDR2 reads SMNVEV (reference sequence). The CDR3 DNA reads TGTGCCAGCAGTCCCCGACGGGAGCGGGGCTACACCTTC. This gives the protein CASSPRRERGYTF.

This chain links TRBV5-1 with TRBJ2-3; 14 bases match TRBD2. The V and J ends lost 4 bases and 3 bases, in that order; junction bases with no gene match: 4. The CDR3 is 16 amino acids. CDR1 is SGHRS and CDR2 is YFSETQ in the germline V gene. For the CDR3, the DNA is TGCGCCAGCAGCCCTGGGACTAGCGGGAGAACAGATACGCAGTATTTT. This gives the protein CASSPGTSGRTDTQYF.

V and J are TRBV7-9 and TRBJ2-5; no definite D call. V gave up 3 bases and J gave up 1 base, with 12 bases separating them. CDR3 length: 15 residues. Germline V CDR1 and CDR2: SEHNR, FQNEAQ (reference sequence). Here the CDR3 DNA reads TGTGCCAGCAGCTTGCCCCTGGGCACCCAAGAGACCCAGTACTTC. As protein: CASSLPLGTQETQYF. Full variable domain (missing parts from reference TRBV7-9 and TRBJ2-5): DTGVSQNPRHKITKRGQNVTFRCDPISEHNRLYWYRQTLGQGPEFLTYFQNEAQLEKSRLLSDRFSAERPKGSFSTLEIQRTEQGDSAMYLCASSLPLGTQETQYFGPGTRLLVL.

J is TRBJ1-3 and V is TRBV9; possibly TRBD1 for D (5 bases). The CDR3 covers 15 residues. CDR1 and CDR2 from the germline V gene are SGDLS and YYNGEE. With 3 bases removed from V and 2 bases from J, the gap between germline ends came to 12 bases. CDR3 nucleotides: TGTGCCAGCAGCGAAGACAGCCTCCCTGGAAACACCATATATTTT. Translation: CASSEDSLPGNTIYF.

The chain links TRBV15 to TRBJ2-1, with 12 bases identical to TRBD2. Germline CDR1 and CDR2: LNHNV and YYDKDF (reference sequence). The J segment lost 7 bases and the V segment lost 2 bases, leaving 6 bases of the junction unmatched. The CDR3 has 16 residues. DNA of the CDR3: TGTGCCACCAGCAGACAGACTAGCGGGAGCAGGAATGAGCAGTTCTTC. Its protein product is CATSRQTSGSRNEQFF.

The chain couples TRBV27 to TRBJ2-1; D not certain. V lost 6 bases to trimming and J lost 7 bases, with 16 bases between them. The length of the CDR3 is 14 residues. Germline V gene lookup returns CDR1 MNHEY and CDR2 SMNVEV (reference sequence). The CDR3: CASRRSASQNEQFF. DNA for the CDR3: TGTGCCAGCAGAAGATCGGCTAGTCAAAATGAGCAGTTCTTC.

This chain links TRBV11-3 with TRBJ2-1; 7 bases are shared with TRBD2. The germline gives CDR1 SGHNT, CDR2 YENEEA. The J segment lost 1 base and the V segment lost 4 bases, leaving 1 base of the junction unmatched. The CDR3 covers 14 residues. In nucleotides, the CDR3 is TGTGCCAGCAGCTCCGGGAGGTCCTACAATGAGCAGTTCTTC. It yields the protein CASSSGRSYNEQFF.

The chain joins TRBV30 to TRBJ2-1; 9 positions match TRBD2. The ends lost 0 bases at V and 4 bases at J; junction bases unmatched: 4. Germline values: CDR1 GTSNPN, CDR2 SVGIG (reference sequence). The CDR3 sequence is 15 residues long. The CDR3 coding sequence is TGTGCCTGGAGTGTACAAGCGGGGGGTTACAATGAGCAGTTCTTC. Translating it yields CAWSVQAGGYNEQFF.

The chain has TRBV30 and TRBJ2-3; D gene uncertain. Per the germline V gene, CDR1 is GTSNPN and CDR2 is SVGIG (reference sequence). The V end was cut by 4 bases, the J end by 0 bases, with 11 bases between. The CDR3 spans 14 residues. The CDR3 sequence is CAWNLGASTDTQYF. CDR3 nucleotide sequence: TGTGCCTGGAACCTAGGTGCTAGCACAGATACGCAGTATTTT.

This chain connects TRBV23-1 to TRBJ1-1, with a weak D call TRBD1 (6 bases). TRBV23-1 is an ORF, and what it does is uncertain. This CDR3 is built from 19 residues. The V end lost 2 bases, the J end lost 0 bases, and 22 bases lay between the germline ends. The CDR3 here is CASSQQGPPENHMNTEAFF. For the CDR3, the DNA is TGCGCCAGCAGTCAACAGGGGCCGCCCGAAAACCACATGAACACTGAAGCTTTCTTT.

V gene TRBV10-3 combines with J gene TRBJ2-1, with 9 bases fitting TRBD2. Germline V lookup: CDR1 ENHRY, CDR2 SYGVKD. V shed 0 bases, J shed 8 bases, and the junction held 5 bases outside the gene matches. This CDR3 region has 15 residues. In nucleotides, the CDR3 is TGTGCCATCAGTGAGTCTTTAGCGGGAGCCTATGAGCAGTTCTTC. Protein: CAISESLAGAYEQFF.

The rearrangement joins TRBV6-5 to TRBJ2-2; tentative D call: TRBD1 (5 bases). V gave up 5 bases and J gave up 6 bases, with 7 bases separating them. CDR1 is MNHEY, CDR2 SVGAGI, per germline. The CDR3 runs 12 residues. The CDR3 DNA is TGTGCCAGCAGTCTAGGGGCCGGGGAGCTGTTTTTT. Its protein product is CASSLGAGELFF.

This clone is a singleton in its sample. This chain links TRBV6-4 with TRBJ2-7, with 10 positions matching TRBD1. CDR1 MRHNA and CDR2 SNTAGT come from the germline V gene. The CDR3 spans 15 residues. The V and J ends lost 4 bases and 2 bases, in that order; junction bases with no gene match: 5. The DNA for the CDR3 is TGTGCCAGCAGTGTCTGGGGGACAGGGGCCTACGAGCAGTACTTC. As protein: CASSVWGTGAYEQYF.

The CDR3 protein is CASSLASRTGNGYTF. The DNA of the CDR3 is TGCGCCAGCAGCTTGGCCAGTAGGACAGGCAACGGCTACACCTTC. The chain employs TRBV5-1 and TRBJ1-2; 7 bases line up with TRBD1. The CDR3 is made up of 15 amino acids. J gave up 8 bases and V 0 bases, and 10 bases lay outside the gene matches. CDR1 and CDR2 (germline): SGHRS, YFSETQ.